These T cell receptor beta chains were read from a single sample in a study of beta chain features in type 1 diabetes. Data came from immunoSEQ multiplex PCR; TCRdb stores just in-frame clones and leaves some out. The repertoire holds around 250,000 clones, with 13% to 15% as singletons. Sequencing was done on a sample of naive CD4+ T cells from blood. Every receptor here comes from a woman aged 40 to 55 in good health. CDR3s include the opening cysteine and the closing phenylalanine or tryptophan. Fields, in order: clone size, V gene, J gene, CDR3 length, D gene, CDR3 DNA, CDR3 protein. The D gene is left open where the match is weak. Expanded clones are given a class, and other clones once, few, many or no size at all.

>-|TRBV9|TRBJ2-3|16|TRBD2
TGTGCCAGCAGCGTAGCGGGGGGTAGGGGCACAGATACGCAGTATTTT
CASSVAGGRGTDTQYF
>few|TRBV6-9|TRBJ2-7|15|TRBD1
TGTGCCAGCAGTTACCGACGGGACAGGGACTACGAGCAGTACTTC
CASSYRRDRDYEQYF
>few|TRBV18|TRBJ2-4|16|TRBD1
TGTGCCAGCTCACCTGTTCCCGACAGGGTTGTTGACATTCAGTACTTC
CASSPVPDRVVDIQYF
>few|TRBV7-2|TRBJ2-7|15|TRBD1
TGTGCCAGCAGCTTATCTGGGGACAGGGGTTACGAGCAGTACTTC
CASSLSGDRGYEQYF
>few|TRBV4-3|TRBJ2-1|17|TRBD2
TGCGCCAGCAGCCAAGATGGAACTAGCGGGGGGGCATATGAGCAGTTCTTC
CASSQDGTSGGAYEQFF
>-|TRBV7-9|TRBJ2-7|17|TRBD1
TGTGCCAGCAGCTTAGCGGTAAACCGGGACAGCTCCTACGAGCAGTACTTC
CASSLAVNRDSSYEQYF
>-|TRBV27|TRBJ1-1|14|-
TGTGCCAGCAGTTTATCGGCGGGGGGGACGAAAGCTTTCTTT
CASSLSAGGTKAFF
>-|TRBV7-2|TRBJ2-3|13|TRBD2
TGTGCCAGCAGCTTCCGACTAGCGGGGGGTTTTTACTTT
CASSFRLAGGFYF
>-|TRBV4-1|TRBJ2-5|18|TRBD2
TGCGCCAGCAGCCAAGAGCGGTCTAGCGGGGTCGGGGGAGAGACCCAGTACTTC
CASSQERSSGVGGETQYF
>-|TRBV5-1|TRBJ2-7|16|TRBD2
TGCGCCAGCAGCATCGATGTAGCGGGGGGTTCCTACGAGCAGTACTTC
CASSIDVAGGSYEQYF
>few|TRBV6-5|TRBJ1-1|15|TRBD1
TGTGCCAGCAGTTACTCTGGCAGGGGGGCGACTGAAGCTTTCTTT
CASSYSGRGATEAFF
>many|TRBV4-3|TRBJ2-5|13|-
TGCGCCAGCAGCCAAGAAACAGGGGAGACCCAGTACTTC
CASSQETGETQYF
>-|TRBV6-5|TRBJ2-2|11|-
TGTGCAGGGAGCAGCACCGGGGAGCTGTTTTTT
CAGSSTGELFF
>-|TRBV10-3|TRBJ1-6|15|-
TGTGCCATCAGTCCTGGGCCTGGTCCCAATTCACCCCTCCACTTT
CAISPGPGPNSPLHF
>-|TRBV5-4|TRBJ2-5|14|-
TGCGCCAGCAGCCAAGAAGGGGGAGAAGAGACCCAGTACTTC
CASSQEGGEETQYF
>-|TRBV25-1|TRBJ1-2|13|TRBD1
TGTGCCAGCAGACCCGGACAGGGAGTTGGCTACACCTTC
CASRPGQGVGYTF
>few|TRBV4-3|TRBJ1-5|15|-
TGCGCCAGCACCTATTATTCGAGTAGCAATCAGCCCCAGCATTTT
CASTYYSSSNQPQHF
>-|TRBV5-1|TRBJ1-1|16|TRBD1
TGCGCCAGCAGCTGGGGACAGGGGATCATGAACACTGAAGCTTTCTTT
CASSWGQGIMNTEAFF
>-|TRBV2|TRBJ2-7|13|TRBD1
TGTGCCAGCAGCCGGGACAGACCCTACGAGCAGTACTTC
CASSRDRPYEQYF
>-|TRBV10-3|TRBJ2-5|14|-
TGTGCCATCAGTGAGTCAAACAGGGAAGAGACCCAGTACTTC
CAISESNREETQYF
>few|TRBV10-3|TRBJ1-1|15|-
TGTGCCATCAGTGAGTCGGGAGTGGGGAACACTGAAGCTTTCTTT
CAISESGVGNTEAFF
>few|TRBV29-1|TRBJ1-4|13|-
TGCAGCGTTGTTTCCGGGCCGGGGGAAAAACTGTTTTTT
CSVVSGPGEKLFF
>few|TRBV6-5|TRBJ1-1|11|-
TGTGCCAGCAGGTCAAACACTGAAGCTTTCTTT
CASRSNTEAFF
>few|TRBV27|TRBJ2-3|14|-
TGTGCCAGCAGTTTTTCTCCGGTCTCGGATACGCAGTATTTT
CASSFSPVSDTQYF
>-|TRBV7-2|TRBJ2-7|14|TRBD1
TGTGCCAGCAGCATGACAGGGAAGGGCTACGAGCAGTACTTC
CASSMTGKGYEQYF
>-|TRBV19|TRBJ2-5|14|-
TGTGCCAGTAGTAAAGCGGCACTTCAAGAGACCCAGTACTTC
CASSKAALQETQYF
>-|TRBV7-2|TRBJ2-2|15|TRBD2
TGTGCCAGCAGGCTTAGCGGGGGGGCCGCCGGGGAGCTGTTTTTT
CASRLSGGAAGELFF
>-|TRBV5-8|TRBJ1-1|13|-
TGTGCCAGCAGCTTGTTGGGGAGCACTGAAGCTTTCTTT
CASSLLGSTEAFF
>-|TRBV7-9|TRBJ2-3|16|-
TGTGCCAGCAGCGTACAACGGGGGACAGTCACAGATACGCAGTATTTT
CASSVQRGTVTDTQYF
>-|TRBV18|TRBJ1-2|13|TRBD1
TGTGCCAGCTCACCAGACAGGGGCAGTGGCTACACCTTC
CASSPDRGSGYTF
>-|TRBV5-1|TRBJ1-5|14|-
TGCGCCAGCAGTATAGGGGAGGTCAATCAGCCCCAGCATTTT
CASSIGEVNQPQHF
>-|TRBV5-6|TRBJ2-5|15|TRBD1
TGTGCCAGCAGCTTGCGCGGGACAGGACACGAGACCCAGTACTTC
CASSLRGTGHETQYF
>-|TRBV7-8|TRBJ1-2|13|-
TGTGCCAGCAGCTTAGTGGGCCGATATGGCTACACCTTC
CASSLVGRYGYTF
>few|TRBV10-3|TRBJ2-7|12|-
TGTGCCATCTCCCGGGAGTCCTACGAGCAGTACTTC
CAISRESYEQYF
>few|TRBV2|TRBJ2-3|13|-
TGTGCCAGCAGTGAGGGGACTACAGATACGCAGTATTTT
CASSEGTTDTQYF
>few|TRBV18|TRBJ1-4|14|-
TGTGCCAGCTCGCCTCCGGGGGATAGTGAAAAACTGTTTTTT
CASSPPGDSEKLFF
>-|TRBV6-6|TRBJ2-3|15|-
TGTGCCAGCAGTTACGGTCAGGGGAGCACAGATACGCAGTATTTT
CASSYGQGSTDTQYF
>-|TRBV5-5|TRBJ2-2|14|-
TGTGCCAGCAGCTTGGCCAGGGCTCCCGGGGAGCTGTTTTTT
CASSLARAPGELFF
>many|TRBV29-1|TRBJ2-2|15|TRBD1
TGCAGCGTTCACCGGGACAGGGAAATTGGCGGGGAGCTGTTTTTT
CSVHRDREIGGELFF
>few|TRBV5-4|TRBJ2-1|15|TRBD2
TGTGCCAGCAGCCCGGGACTAGCTCTATACAATGAGCAGTTCTTC
CASSPGLALYNEQFF
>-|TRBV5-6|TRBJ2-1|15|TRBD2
TGTGCCAGCAGCAACAGCGGGGGGGGGTGGAATGAGCAGTTCTTC
CASSNSGGGWNEQFF
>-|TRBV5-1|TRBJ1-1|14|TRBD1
TGCGCCAGCAGATTGGGACAGATAGACGCTGAAGCTTTCTTT
CASRLGQIDAEAFF
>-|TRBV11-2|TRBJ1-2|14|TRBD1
TGTGCCAGCAGCTCCCGGGACAGGGGGCCCGGCTACACCTTC
CASSSRDRGPGYTF
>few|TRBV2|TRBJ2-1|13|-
TGTGCCAGCAGAAGCGGCTCTCGGGTTGAGCAGTTCTTC
CASRSGSRVEQFF
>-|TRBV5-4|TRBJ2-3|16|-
TGTGCCAGCAGCTTGGCGCCAGCGAGTAGCACAGATACGCAGTATTTT
CASSLAPASSTDTQYF
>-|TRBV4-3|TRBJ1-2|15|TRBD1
TGCGCCAGCAGCCAAAATACCGGGACAGTTTATGGCTACACCTTC
CASSQNTGTVYGYTF
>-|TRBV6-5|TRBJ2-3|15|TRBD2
TGTGCCAGCAGGCTAGCGGGGGGGCATGGAGATACGCAGTATTTT
CASRLAGGHGDTQYF
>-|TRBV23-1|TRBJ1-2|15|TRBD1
TGCGCCAGCAGTCATGGGGACAGGGTTAACTATGGCTACACCTTC
CASSHGDRVNYGYTF
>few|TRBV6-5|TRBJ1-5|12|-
TGTGCCATCAGTGAGGAGAATCAGCCCCAGCATTTT
CAISEENQPQHF
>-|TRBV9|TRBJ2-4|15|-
TGTGCCAGCAGCGTAGCAGGGGCCTTTGGAAACATTCAGTACTTC
CASSVAGAFGNIQYF